The 4 T cell receptor beta chains in this list originate from one sample, sequenced in a study of Ad26.COV2.S vaccination and SARS-CoV-2 variants (dated by TCRdb to the early 2020s). Library preparation used the immunoSEQ multiplex PCR assay. As stored in TCRdb, this immuneACCESS dataset retains in-frame rearrangements with V and J assigned. A fraction of the clones does not appear; measured against another copy, unresolved V genes explain less than half of the discrepancy, and the remainder lacks a known reason. This sample holds around 170,000 clones; around 85% were observed only once. Of the sample, around 6.3% falls within the top ten clones. Sample time point, as interpreted from the label and publication: individuals recovered from natural SARS-CoV-2 infection. The sample here was peripheral blood, taken after recovery from COVID-19. All receptors come from a human donor who had recovered from COVID-19.

This sequence joins TRBV5-5 and TRBJ2-1; D is unresolved. CDR1 and CDR2 (germline): SGHKS, YYEKEE (reference sequence). The CDR3 is 11 amino acids. V gave up 2 bases and J gave up 8 bases, with 5 bases separating them. The CDR3 region is CASSFSYEQFF. The DNA of the CDR3 is TGTGCCAGCAGCTTTAGCTATGAGCAGTTCTTC.

A single count supports this clone. At the DNA level, this CDR3 is encoded by other sequences in the same sample as well. The rearrangement links TRBV6-5 to TRBJ1-1, with D unclear. The CDR3 runs 13 residues. Germline loops: CDR1 MNHEY, CDR2 SVGAGI. Between the trimmed V and J ends, which lost 0 bases and 1 base, there was a span of 3 bases. The CDR3, as DNA: TGTGCCAGCAGTTACTCTGAGAACACTGAAGCTTTCTTT. Residues: CASSYSENTEAFF.

The chain uses TRBV9 and TRBJ1-1, with 8 bases that match TRBD1. Trimming at V came to 0 bases and at J to 3 bases, leaving 1 base not matched to a gene. CDR1 SGDLS and CDR2 YYNGEE come from the germline V gene. The CDR3 consists of 14 residues. Written as DNA, the CDR3 is TGTGCCAGCAGCGTAGACAGGGGGGACACTGAAGCTTTCTTT. Protein sequence: CASSVDRGDTEAFF.

J is TRBJ1-1 and V is TRBV5-1, with TRBD1 matching over 10 bases. Looked up from germline, CDR1 is SGHRS and CDR2 is YFSETQ. Unmatched junction bases numbered 4, after V lost 2 bases and J lost 3 bases. The CDR3 has 15 residues. For the CDR3, the DNA is TGCGCCAGCAGCTTAGGGACAGGGGATTACACTGAAGCTTTCTTT. It translates to CASSLGTGDYTEAFF.